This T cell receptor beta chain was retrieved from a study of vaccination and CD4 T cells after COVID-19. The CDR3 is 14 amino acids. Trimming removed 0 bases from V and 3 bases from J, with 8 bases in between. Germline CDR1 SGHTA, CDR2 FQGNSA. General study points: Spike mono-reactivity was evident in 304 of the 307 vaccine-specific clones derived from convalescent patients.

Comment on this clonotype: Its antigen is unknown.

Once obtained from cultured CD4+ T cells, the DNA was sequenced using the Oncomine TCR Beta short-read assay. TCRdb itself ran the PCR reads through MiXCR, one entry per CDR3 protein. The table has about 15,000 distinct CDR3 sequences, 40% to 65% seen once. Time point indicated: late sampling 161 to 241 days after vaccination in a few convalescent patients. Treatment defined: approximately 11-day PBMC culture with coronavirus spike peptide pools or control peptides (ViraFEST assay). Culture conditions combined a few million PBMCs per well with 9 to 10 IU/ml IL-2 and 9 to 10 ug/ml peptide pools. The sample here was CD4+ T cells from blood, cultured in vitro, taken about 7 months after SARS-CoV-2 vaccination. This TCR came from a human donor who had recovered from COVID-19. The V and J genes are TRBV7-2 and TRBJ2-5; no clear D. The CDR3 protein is CASSLALVEETQYF. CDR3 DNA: TGTGCCAGCAGCTTAGCGCTGGTGGAAGAGACCCAGTACTTC.